Below are 27 T cell receptor beta chains sequenced from a single sample in a study of blood T cell repertoires in COVID-19. The assay was immunoSEQ multiplex PCR, and TCRdb's table has in-frame clones only and misses some. Of 60,000 to 95,000 clones detected, 80% to 90% appear once; the ten largest clones hold roughly 6.8%. Source material: peripheral blood. All receptors derive from a woman in her fifties or sixties with acute or convalescent COVID-19.

The gene calls are TRBV24-1 and TRBJ1-5; D may be TRBD1 (5 bases). This CDR3 comprises 16 residues. The V gene's germline CDR1 is KGHDR and CDR2 SFDVKD. Trimming cost V 3 bases and J 6 bases, with 17 bases left between them. CDR3 sequence reads: CATSDPFRGVGQPQHF. The CDR3 DNA reads as TGTGCCACCAGTGATCCCTTCCGGGGGGTCGGTCAGCCCCAGCATTTT.

The CDR3 DNA reads as TGTGCCAGCAGCTTAGATTTCGCAGATACGCAGTATTTT. Protein: CASSLDFADTQYF. The J gene is TRBJ2-3, the V gene TRBV11-2; D is unclear. The CDR3 is 13 residues long. V lost 0 bases and J 4 bases, leaving 5 bases between the germline ends. The germline V gene has CDR1 SGHAT and CDR2 FQNNGV.

The rearrangement joins TRBV11-2 to TRBJ2-3; D is possibly TRBD1 (5 bases). CDR1 is SGHAT, CDR2 FQNNGV, per germline. V was cut by 7 bases and J by 4 bases, with 18 bases left in between. The length of the CDR3 is 15 residues. CDR3 sequence: CASTSARVRADTQYF. CDR3 coding DNA: TGTGCCAGCACCTCCGCCAGGGTACGGGCAGATACGCAGTATTTT.

The chain is built from TRBV7-2 and TRBJ1-2; 8 nucleotides agree with TRBD1. There are 13 residues in the CDR3. Germline V gene sequence: CDR1 SGHTA, CDR2 FQGNSA. Trimming cost V 5 bases and J 8 bases; bases outside gene matches: 7. Here the CDR3 reads CASSPDRQGGYTF. Written as DNA, the CDR3 is TGTGCCAGCAGCCCGGACAGACAGGGGGGCTACACCTTC.

The chain is built from TRBV5-1 and TRBJ1-6, with D uncertain. Trimming stripped 4 bases from V and 8 bases from J, with 22 bases between. Germline-derived CDR1 and CDR2 are SGHRS and YFSETQ. The CDR3 extends over 17 amino acids. CDR3 sequence: CASSPTGGKGVDSPLHF. In DNA form, the CDR3 reads TGCGCCAGCAGCCCCACCGGAGGAAAGGGAGTGGATTCACCCCTCCACTTT. The full variable domain, completed using reference TRBV5-1 and TRBJ1-6, is KAGVTQTPRYLIKTRGQQVTLSCSPISGHRSVSWYQQTPGQGLQFLFEYFSETQRNKGNFPGRFSGRQFSNSRSEMNVSTLELGDSALYLCASSPTGGKGVDSPLHFGNGTRLTVT.

This clone has only one observation. This rearrangement joins TRBV7-9 to TRBJ2-7, with TRBD2 identical over 8 bases. Germline V gene sequence: CDR1 SEHNR, CDR2 FQNEAQ (reference sequence). The CDR3 consists of 13 residues. Trimming removed 4 bases from V and 5 bases from J; junction bases left unmatched: 4. The CDR3 reads CASSSRGGDEQYF. The CDR3 region has the DNA TGTGCCAGCAGCTCCCGGGGGGGTGACGAGCAGTACTTC.

V is TRBV2 and J is TRBJ1-1; 8 nucleotides line up with TRBD1. Per the germline V gene, CDR1 is SNHLY and CDR2 is FYNNEI. J gave up 2 bases and V 4 bases, and 9 bases lay outside the gene matches. The CDR3 totals 16 residues. The CDR3 protein is CASSATGVLFNTEAFF. CDR3 in DNA: TGTGCCAGCAGTGCGACAGGGGTTTTATTTAACACTGAAGCTTTCTTT.

J is TRBJ1-2 and V is TRBV6-5; TRBD1 aligns across 10 bases. The CDR3 consists of 14 residues. Trimming took 6 bases from V and 6 from J; bases not matched to a gene: 7. CDR1 and CDR2 from the germline V gene are MNHEY and SVGAGI. Here the CDR3 reads CASRQGQGGNGYTF. CDR3 sequence (DNA): TGTGCCAGCAGGCAAGGACAGGGGGGAAATGGCTACACCTTC.

The V and J genes are TRBV28 and TRBJ1-5; 7 bases agree with TRBD1. This CDR3 region has 15 residues. Per the germline V gene, CDR1 is MDHEN and CDR2 is SYDVKM. With V trimmed by 5 bases and J by 2 bases, 6 bases remained unmatched. In DNA, the CDR3 is TGTGCCAGCAGTGCCCTTGGACAGGGCAATCAGCCCCAGCATTTT. Translating gives CASSALGQGNQPQHF.

This clone was picked up one time. The chain combines TRBV3-1 (or the pseudogene TRBV3-2) with TRBJ2-7; no clear D gene. The germline CDR1 and CDR2 sequences are LGHDT and YNNKEL (reference sequence). The CDR3 contains 12 residues. The V end lost 1 base, the J end lost 3 bases, and 4 bases lay between the germline ends. In DNA form, the CDR3 reads TGTGCCAGCAGCCAAGTCCGCTACGAGCAGTACTTC. Its translation: CASSQVRYEQYF.

V usage is TRBV2 and J usage is TRBJ1-5; tentatively, D is TRBD1 (5 bases). Trimming took off 4 bases at V and 3 bases at J, with 10 bases between the two ends. The CDR3 loop spans 14 amino acids. Germline V CDR1 and CDR2: SNHLY, FYNNEI. CDR3 DNA sequence: TGTGCCAGCAGTGGTCGCAGGGCCAATCAGCCCCAGCATTTT. This codes for CASSGRRANQPQHF.

V usage is TRBV7-8 and J usage is TRBJ1-2, with TRBD1 matching 7 bases. CDR3 size: 19 residues. J lost 3 bases, V lost 4 bases, and 20 bases had no gene match. The germline CDR1 and CDR2 sequences are SGHVS and FQNEAQ. CDR3 sequence: CASSSPLGGQSQGDYGYTF. The CDR3 DNA is TGTGCCAGCAGCTCCCCACTCGGGGGACAGTCCCAAGGGGACTATGGCTACACCTTC.

The chain joins TRBV2 to TRBJ2-7, with D maybe TRBD1 (5 bases). CDR1 is SNHLY, CDR2 FYNNEI, per germline. The CDR3 length is 11 residues. V was pared by 7 bases and J by 4 bases, with 8 bases between. Here the CDR3 DNA reads TGTGCCAGCACAGGGAATTACGAGCAGTACTTC. Residues: CASTGNYEQYF. The full variable domain, rest sourced from reference TRBV2 and TRBJ2-7, is EPEVTQTPSHQVTQMGQEVILRCVPISNHLYFYWYRQILGQKVEFLVSFYNNEISEKSEIFDDQFSVERPDGSNFTLKIRSTKLEDSAMYFCASTGNYEQYFGPGTRLTVT.

V usage is TRBV6-5 and J usage is TRBJ2-3; D uncertain. In germline, CDR1 is MNHEY, CDR2 SVGAGI. This CDR3 is built from 10 residues. The V end lost 7 bases, the J end lost 10 bases, and 9 bases lay between the germline ends. CDR3 in amino acids: CASNHLAQYF. CDR3 nucleotides: TGTGCCAGCAATCACTTAGCGCAGTATTTT.

This clone was recorded only once. This chain uses TRBV5-6 with TRBJ2-7; D might be TRBD1 (6 bases). The germline gives CDR1 SGHDT, CDR2 YYEEEE. The CDR3 runs to 14 residues. V shed 3 bases and J shed 5 bases, with 15 bases lying between them. The CDR3 DNA sequence: TGTGCCAGCAGCTGGGGGCAGGGAAGCCACGAGCAGTACTTC. Its protein is CASSWGQGSHEQYF.

This sequence joins TRBV5-1 and TRBJ1-2; possibly TRBD1 for D (6 bases). The germline V gene has CDR1 SGHRS and CDR2 YFSETQ. This CDR3 is built from 14 residues. Trimming cost V 0 bases and J 6 bases, with 12 bases left between them. The CDR3 DNA sequence: TGCGCCAGCAGCTTGGTACAGGGCGTGGATGGCTACACCTTC. It encodes CASSLVQGVDGYTF.

Sample share makes this clone medium-sized. The gene calls are TRBV30 and TRBJ1-2; 8 positions agree with TRBD1. The CDR3 contains 13 residues. Germline V CDR1 and CDR2: GTSNPN, SVGIG (reference sequence). V was pared by 8 bases and J by 7 bases, with 12 bases of the junction left unmatched. Here the CDR3 reads CAHGGQGASGYTF. The CDR3 DNA reads as TGTGCCCATGGCGGGCAGGGGGCGAGTGGCTACACCTTC.

CDR3 DNA sequence: TGCGCCAGCAGCTTCAACGTAGCGGGAGGCCAAGAGACCCAGTACTTC. It is translated as CASSFNVAGGQETQYF. This chain joins TRBV5-1 and TRBJ2-5; 10 bases fit TRBD2. Losses at the gene ends were 2 bases for V and 1 base for J; bases not matched to a gene: 5. The length of the CDR3 is 16 residues. Germline CDR1 and CDR2: SGHRS and YFSETQ.

The rearrangement joins TRBV27 to TRBJ1-4; 10 bases line up with TRBD1. CDR3 length: 16 amino acids. In germline, CDR1 is MNHEY, CDR2 SMNVEV (reference sequence). V lost 6 bases and J lost 2; bases outside the gene matches: 6. CDR3 DNA sequence: TGTGCCAGCAGGCGACAGGGGGCACGCACTAATGAAAAACTGTTTTTT. It encodes CASRRQGARTNEKLFF. Complete variable domain (other parts from reference TRBV27 and TRBJ1-4): EAQVTQNPRYLITVTGKKLTVTCSQNMNHEYMSWYRQDPGLGLRQIYYSMNVEVTDKGDVPEGYKVSRKEKRNFPLILESPSPNQTSLYFCASRRQGARTNEKLFFGSGTQLSVL.

The CDR3 sequence: CSASYSRNTEAFF. The CDR3 DNA follows: TGCAGTGCTAGTTACAGTAGGAACACTGAAGCTTTCTTT. The V and J genes are TRBV20-1 and TRBJ1-1; D gene unclear. From germline, CDR1 is DFQATT and CDR2 SNEGSKA (reference sequence). The CDR3 contains 13 residues. Trimming stripped 3 bases from V and 1 base from J, with 9 bases between.

The chain combines TRBV19 with TRBJ2-5, with D perhaps matching TRBD1 (5 bases). Trimming removed 7 bases from V and 3 bases from J, with 12 bases in between. CDR1 and CDR2 from the germline V gene are LNHDA and SQIVND (reference sequence). The CDR3 loop spans 13 amino acids. The CDR3 region is CASIGTGEETQYF. The CDR3 nucleotides are TGTGCCAGTATCGGCACAGGAGAAGAGACCCAGTACTTC. The full variable domain, completed using reference TRBV19 and TRBJ2-5, is DGGITQSPKYLFRKEGQNVTLSCEQNLNHDAMYWYRQDPGQGLRLIYYSQIVNDFQKGDIAEGYSVSREKKESFPLTVTSAQKNPTAFYLCASIGTGEETQYFGPGTRLLVL.

This chain connects TRBV5-1 to TRBJ2-3; perhaps TRBD2 as D (6 bases). In germline, CDR1 is SGHRS, CDR2 YFSETQ. V dropped 1 base and J dropped 5 bases, with 11 bases sitting between them. CDR3 length: 14 amino acids. Written as DNA, the CDR3 is TGCGCCAGCAGCTTGCCAGGGACTGGAGATACGCAGTATTTT. Translated: CASSLPGTGDTQYF.

The chain carries TRBV19 and TRBJ1-2, with 9 positions matching TRBD1. Per the germline V gene, CDR1 is LNHDA and CDR2 is SQIVND (reference sequence). Trimming took 8 bases from V and 2 from J; bases not matched to a gene: 6. This CDR3 is built from 14 residues. CDR3 coding DNA: TGTGCCAGTCGACAGGGGGTAAACAACTATGGCTACACCTTC. Translated, it gives CASRQGVNNYGYTF.

The rearrangement uses TRBV3-1 (or the pseudogene TRBV3-2) and TRBJ2-3, with D hard to call. Between the trimmed V and J ends, which lost 1 base and 1 base, there was a span of 3 bases. Germline V gives CDR1 LGHDT, CDR2 YNNKEL (reference sequence). This CDR3 contains 13 residues. This chain's CDR3 is CASSQGGTDTQYF. For the CDR3, the DNA is TGTGCCAGCAGCCAAGGCGGCACAGATACGCAGTATTTT.

J is TRBJ2-7 and V is TRBV4-3; TRBD2 matches at 7 bases. Trimming at V came to 0 bases and at J to 2 bases, leaving 7 bases not matched to a gene. CDR1 and CDR2 (germline): LGHNA, YSLEER. CDR3 length equals 16 residues. The CDR3 sequence: CASSQDIGGSPYEQYF. CDR3 DNA sequence: TGCGCCAGCAGCCAAGATATTGGCGGGAGCCCCTACGAGCAGTACTTC.

This chain links TRBV9 with TRBJ1-6; D is unclear. Germline assignment: CDR1 SGDLS and CDR2 YYNGEE. CDR3 length: 13 residues. The V and J ends lost 3 bases and 7 bases respectively, with 8 bases between them. The CDR3 here is CASSGGNNSPLHF. CDR3 DNA sequence: TGTGCCAGCAGCGGAGGTAACAATTCACCCCTCCACTTT.

This chain links TRBV6-5 with TRBJ2-2; TRBD1 aligns across 8 bases. CDR1 and CDR2 (germline): MNHEY, SVGAGI. CDR3 length: 15 amino acids. Trimming at V came to 5 bases and at J to 4 bases, leaving 6 bases not matched to a gene. The CDR3 is CASSNRQGSTGELFF. Here the CDR3 DNA reads TGTGCCAGCAGTAACCGACAGGGGAGCACCGGGGAGCTGTTTTTT.